This T cell receptor beta chain appears in the sequencing data of a study of T cell responses to AZD1222 COVID-19 vaccine. Both about-4-week and about-12-week second-dose recipients were combined. Sequencing was performed with immunoSEQ multiplex PCR; in TCRdb, only in-frame clones are kept and a portion is missing. The sample contains fewer than 95,000 clones, 91% of which appear only once. J was trimmed by 2 bases and V by 3 bases; bases with no gene match: 5. Germline CDR1 reads KGHDR; CDR2 reads SFDVKD. The CDR3 has 16 residues. This clone has only one observation. Its antigen is not known. General observations from the study: Recipients of two AZD1222 doses showed rising Spike-specific TCR breadth and depth. Sampling that yielded the repertoires occurred only after the peak T cell response.

The specimen comprised peripheral blood, sampled 28 days after the second AZD1222 dose. The rearrangement joins TRBV24-1 to TRBJ2-5; the match to TRBD2 covers 10 bases. The clonotype was recovered from an adult who received the AZD1222 COVID-19 vaccine. This CDR3 reads CATSDPTSGEQETQYF. CDR3 sequence (DNA): TGTGCCACCAGTGATCCCACTAGCGGGGAACAAGAGACCCAGTACTTC.